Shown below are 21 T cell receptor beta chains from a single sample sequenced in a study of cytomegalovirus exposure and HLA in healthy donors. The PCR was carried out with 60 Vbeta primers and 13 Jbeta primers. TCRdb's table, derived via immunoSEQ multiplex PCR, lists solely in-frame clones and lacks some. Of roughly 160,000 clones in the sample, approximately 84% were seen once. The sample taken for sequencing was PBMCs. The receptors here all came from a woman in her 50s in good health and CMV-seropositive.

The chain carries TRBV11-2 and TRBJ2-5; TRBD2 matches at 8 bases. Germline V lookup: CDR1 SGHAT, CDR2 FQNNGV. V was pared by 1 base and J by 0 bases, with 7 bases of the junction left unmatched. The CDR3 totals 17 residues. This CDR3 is CASSLVLADWYQETQYF. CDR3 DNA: TGTGCCAGCAGCTTAGTACTAGCGGATTGGTACCAAGAGACCCAGTACTTC.

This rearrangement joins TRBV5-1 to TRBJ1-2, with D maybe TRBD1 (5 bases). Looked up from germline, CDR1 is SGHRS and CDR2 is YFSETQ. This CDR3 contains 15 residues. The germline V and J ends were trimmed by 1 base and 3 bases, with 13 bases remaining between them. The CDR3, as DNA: TGCGCCAGCAGCTTGCTCCAGGGTCAATACTATGGCTACACCTTC. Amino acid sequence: CASSLLQGQYYGYTF. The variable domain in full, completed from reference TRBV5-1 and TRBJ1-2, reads KAGVTQTPRYLIKTRGQQVTLSCSPISGHRSVSWYQQTPGQGLQFLFEYFSETQRNKGNFPGRFSGRQFSNSRSEMNVSTLELGDSALYLCASSLLQGQYYGYTFGSGTRLTVV.

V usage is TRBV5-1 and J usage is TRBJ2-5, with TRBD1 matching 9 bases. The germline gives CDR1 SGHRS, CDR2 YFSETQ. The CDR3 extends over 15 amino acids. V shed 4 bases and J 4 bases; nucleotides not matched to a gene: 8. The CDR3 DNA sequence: TGCGCCAGCAGCCTCGGGACAGGGTGGAGAGAGACCCAGTACTTC. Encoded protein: CASSLGTGWRETQYF.

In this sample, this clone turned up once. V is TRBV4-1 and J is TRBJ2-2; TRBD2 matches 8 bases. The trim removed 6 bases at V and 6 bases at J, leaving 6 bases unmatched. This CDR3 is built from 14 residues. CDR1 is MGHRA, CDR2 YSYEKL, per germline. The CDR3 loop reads CASSGGRWAGELFF. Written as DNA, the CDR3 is TGCGCCAGCAGTGGCGGGAGGTGGGCCGGGGAGCTGTTTTTT.

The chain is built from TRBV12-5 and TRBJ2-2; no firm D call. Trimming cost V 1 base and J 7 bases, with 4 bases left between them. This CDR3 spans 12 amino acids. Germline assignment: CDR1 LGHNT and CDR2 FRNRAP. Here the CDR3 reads CASGLDNGELFF. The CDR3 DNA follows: TGTGCTAGTGGTTTGGACAACGGGGAGCTGTTTTTT.

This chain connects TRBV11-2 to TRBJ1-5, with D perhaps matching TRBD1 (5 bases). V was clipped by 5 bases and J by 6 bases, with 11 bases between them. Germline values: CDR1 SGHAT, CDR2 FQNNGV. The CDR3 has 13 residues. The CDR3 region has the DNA TGTGCCAGCAGCCGCGGGGGGGGTCAGCCCCAGCATTTT. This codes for CASSRGGGQPQHF.

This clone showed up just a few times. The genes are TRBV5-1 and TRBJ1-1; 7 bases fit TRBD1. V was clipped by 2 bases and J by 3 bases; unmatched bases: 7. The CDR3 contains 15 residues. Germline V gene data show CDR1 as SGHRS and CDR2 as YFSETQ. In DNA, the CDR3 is TGCGCCAGCAGCTTCCTCGACAGGGTGGACACTGAAGCTTTCTTT. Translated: CASSFLDRVDTEAFF.

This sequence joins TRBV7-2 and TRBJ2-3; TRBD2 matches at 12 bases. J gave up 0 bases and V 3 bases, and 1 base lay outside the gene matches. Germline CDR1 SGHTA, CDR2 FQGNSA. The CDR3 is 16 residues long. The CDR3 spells CASSLGLAGSTDTQYF. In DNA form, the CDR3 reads TGTGCCAGCAGCTTGGGACTAGCGGGTAGCACAGATACGCAGTATTTT.

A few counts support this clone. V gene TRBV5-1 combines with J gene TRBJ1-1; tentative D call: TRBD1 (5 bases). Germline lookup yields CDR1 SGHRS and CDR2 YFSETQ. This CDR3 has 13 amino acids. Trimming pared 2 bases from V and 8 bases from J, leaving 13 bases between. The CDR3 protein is CASSFRTRAEAFF. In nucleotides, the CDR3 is TGCGCCAGCAGCTTCCGGACACGCGCCGAAGCTTTCTTT.

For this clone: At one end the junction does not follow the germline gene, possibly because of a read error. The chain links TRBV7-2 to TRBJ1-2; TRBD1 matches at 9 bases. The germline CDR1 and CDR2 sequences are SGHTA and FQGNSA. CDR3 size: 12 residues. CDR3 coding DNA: TGTGCCAGCAGCTTTCGCCCGGGACAGGGCATTTTC. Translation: CASSFRPGQGIF.

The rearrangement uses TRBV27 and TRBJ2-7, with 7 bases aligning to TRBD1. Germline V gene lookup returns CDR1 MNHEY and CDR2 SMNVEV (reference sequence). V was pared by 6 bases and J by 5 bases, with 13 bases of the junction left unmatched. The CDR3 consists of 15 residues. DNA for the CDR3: TGTGCCAGCAGGACAAACAGGGGAGTGAAGCACGAGCAGTACTTC. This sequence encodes CASRTNRGVKHEQYF.

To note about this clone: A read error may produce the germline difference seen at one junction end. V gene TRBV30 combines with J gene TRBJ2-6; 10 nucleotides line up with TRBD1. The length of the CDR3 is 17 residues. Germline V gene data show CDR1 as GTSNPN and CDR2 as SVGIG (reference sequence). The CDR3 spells CAWYRDRGRSGANGLTF. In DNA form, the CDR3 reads TGTGCCTGGTACCGGGACAGGGGTCGATCTGGGGCCAACGGCCTGACTTTC.

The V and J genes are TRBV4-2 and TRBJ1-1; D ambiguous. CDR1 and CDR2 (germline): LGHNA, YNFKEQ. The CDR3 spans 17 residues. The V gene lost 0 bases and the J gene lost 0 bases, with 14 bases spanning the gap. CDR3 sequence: CASSQDAVAVLNTEAFF. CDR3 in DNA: TGTGCCAGCAGCCAAGATGCCGTTGCAGTTCTGAACACTGAAGCTTTCTTT.

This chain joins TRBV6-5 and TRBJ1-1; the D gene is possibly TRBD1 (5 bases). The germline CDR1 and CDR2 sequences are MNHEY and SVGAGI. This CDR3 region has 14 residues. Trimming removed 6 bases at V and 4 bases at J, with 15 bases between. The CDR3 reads CASSGFDRATEAFF. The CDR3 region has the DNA TGTGCCAGCAGCGGGTTCGACAGAGCCACTGAAGCTTTCTTT.

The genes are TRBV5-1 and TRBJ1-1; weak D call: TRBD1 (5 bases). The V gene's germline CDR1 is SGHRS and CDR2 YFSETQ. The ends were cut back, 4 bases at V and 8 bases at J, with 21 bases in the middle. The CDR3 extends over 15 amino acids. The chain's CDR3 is CASSQATGTSTEAFF. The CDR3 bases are TGCGCCAGCAGCCAGGCAACAGGTACGTCTACAGAAGCTTTCTTT.

This CDR3 is CASTTTGGRRNEQFF. As DNA, the CDR3 is TGTGCCAGCACTACAACAGGGGGCAGAAGGAATGAGCAGTTCTTC. V gene TRBV7-2 combines with J gene TRBJ2-1; 9 positions match TRBD1. J gave up 7 bases and V 7 bases, and 11 bases lay outside the gene matches. Germline V CDR1 and CDR2: SGHTA, FQGNSA. The CDR3 runs 15 residues.

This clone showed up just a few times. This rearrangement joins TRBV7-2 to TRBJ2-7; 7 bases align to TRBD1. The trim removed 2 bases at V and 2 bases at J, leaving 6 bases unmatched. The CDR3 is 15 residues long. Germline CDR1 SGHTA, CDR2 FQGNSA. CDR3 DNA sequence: TGTGCCAGCAGCTTACGGACAGGAGTACCCTACGAGCAGTACTTC. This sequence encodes CASSLRTGVPYEQYF.

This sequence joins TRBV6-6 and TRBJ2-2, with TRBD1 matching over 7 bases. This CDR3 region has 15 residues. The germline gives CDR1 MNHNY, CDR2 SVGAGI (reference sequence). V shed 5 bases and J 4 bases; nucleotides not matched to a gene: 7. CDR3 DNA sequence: TGTGCCAGCAGTCCTGGGACAGAAGGCACCGGGGAGCTGTTTTTT. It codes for CASSPGTEGTGELFF.

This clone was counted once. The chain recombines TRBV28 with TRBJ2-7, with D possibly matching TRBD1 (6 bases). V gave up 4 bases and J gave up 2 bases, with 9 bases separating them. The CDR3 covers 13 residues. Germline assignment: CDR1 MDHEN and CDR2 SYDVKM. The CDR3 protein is CASSSGQTYEQYF. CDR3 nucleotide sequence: TGTGCCAGCAGTTCAGGACAGACCTACGAGCAGTACTTC.

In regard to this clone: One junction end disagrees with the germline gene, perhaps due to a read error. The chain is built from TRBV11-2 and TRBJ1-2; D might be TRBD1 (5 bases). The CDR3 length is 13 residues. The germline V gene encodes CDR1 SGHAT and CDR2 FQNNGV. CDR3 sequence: CASSLGLGSGFHF. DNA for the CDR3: TGTGCCAGCAGCTTGGGGCTTGGTTCAGGGTTCCACTTC.

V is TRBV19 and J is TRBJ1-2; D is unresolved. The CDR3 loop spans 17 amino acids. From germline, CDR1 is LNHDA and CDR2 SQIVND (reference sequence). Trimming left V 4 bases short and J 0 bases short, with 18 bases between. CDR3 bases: TGTGCCAGTAGTACGCCGGGTGGCTTCCGTCCTAACTATGGCTACACCTTC. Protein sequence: CASSTPGGFRPNYGYTF.